This T cell receptor (beta chain) was sequenced in a study of shared clonotypes between healthy human individuals. With regard to this clone: The antigen remains undetermined.

CDR1 and CDR2 from the germline V gene are MDHEN and SYDVKM. This CDR3 spans 14 amino acids. Germline trimming cut 6 bases from V and 3 bases from J; bases unmatched to any gene: 7. Study-level results: Rarefaction curves obtained for sorted subsets showed sequencing incomplete despite large depth. Several donors held about 5% of naive CD4 clonotypes in common. The sole specimen, blood, was sampled, and tissue repertoires likely differ.

Here immunoSEQ multiplex PCR was the method, and the copy in TCRdb shows in-frame clones only, minus some. The table includes millions of clones, just under 95% detected once. Naive CD8 populations comprised CD45RO-negative cells positively selected for CCR7, excluding terminally differentiated effector memory CD45RA+ cells. Sample: naive CD8+ T cells sorted from blood. This chain connects TRBV28 to TRBJ2-7; 8 bases map to TRBD1. This TCR derives from a man aged 18-30 years in good health. CDR3: CASRGQVSRYEQYF. The CDR3 nucleotides read TGTGCCAGCAGGGGACAGGTTTCACGCTACGAGCAGTACTTC.